This T cell receptor beta chain is from a study of molecular identifiers for immune sequencing clone quantification. Background on the study: For replicates, RNA isolated from around 20,000 or 99,000 naive CD8 cells was divided into five portions, of which four were sequenced. General study results and limits: Whereas naive cells kept under 1% of molecules in clones above 20 RNA copies, such clones held over 97% in effectors.

This clonotype was picked up a small number of times. Antigen unknown. Germline V lookup: CDR1 SQVTM, CDR2 ANQGSEA. This CDR3 region has 16 residues. V lost 5 bases and J lost 0; bases outside the gene matches: 3. Naive CD8 T cells were FACS-sorted by CD8+CD4-CCR7+CD45RA+ markers. Each CDR3 protein gets one entry after TCRdb re-called the PCR reads with MiXCR. The table records 20,000 or so distinct CDR3 sequences, 20% to 25% of them present only once. The sequenced sample consisted of naive CD8+ T cells from blood, with Jurkat cell RNA spiked in. The subset: FACS-sorted CD8+CD4-CCR7+CD45RA+ naive T cells. This TCR was sampled from a human donor in good health. Some libraries in this study had Jurkat cell RNA spiked in. This sequence joins TRBV29-1 and TRBJ2-1, with TRBD2 matching 14 bases. As DNA, the CDR3 is TGCAGCGTTCGGACTAGCGGGAGGTACTCCTACAATGAGCAGTTCTTC. It yields the protein CSVRTSGRYSYNEQFF.